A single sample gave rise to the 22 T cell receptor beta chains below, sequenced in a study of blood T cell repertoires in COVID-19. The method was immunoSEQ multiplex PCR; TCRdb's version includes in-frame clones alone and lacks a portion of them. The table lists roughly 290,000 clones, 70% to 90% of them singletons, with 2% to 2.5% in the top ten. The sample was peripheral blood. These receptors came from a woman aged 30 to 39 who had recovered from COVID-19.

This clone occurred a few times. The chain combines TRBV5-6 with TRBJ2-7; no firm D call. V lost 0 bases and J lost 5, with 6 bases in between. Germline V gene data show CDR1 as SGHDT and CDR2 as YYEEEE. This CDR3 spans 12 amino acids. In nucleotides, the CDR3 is TGTGCCAGCAGCTTGGACTATCACGAGCAGTACTTC. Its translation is CASSLDYHEQYF. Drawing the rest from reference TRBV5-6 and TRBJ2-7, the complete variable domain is DAGVTQSPTHLIKTRGQQVTLRCSPKSGHDTVSWYQQALGQGPQFIFQYYEEEERQRGNFPDRFSGHQFPNYSSELNVNALLLGDSALYLCASSLDYHEQYFGPGTRLTVT.

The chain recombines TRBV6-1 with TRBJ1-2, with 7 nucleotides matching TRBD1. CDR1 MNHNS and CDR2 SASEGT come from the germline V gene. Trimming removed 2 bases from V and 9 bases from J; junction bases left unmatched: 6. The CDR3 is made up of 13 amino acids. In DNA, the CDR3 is TGTGCCAGCAGTGAACGCAGGGACAGTAGCTACACCTTC. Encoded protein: CASSERRDSSYTF.

The CDR3: CATLARWGATERGEQFF. The CDR3 DNA is TGTGCCACCCTCGCCCGCTGGGGAGCAACGGAAAGAGGTGAGCAGTTCTTC. This chain connects TRBV19 to TRBJ2-1; D possibly corresponds to TRBD2 (5 bases). This CDR3 region has 17 residues. CDR1 LNHDA and CDR2 SQIVND come from the germline V gene (reference sequence). The V end was cut by 10 bases, the J end by 9 bases, with 31 bases between.

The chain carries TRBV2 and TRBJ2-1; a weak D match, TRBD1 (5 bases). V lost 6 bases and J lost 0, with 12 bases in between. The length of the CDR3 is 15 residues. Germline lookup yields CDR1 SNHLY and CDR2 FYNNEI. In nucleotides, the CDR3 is TGTGCCAGCAGCAAAGACAGAGCCTCCTACAATGAGCAGTTCTTC. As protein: CASSKDRASYNEQFF.

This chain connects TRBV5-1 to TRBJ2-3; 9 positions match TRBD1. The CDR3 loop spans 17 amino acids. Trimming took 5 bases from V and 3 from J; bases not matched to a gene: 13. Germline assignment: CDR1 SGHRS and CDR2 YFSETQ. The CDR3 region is CASRRPPGTGRTDTQYF. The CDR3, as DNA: TGCGCCAGCAGGCGACCACCCGGGACAGGGAGGACAGATACGCAGTATTTT.

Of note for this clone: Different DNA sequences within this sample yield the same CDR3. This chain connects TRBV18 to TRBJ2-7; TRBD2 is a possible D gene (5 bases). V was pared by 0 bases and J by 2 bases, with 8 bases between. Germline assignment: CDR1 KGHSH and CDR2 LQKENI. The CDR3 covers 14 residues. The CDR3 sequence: CASSPPGVPYEQYF. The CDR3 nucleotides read TGTGCCAGCTCACCACCGGGAGTTCCCTACGAGCAGTACTTC.

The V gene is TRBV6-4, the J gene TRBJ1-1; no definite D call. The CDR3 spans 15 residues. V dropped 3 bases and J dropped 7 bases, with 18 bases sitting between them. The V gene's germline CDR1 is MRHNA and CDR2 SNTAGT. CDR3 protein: CASSDGSGGRREAFF. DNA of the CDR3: TGTGCCAGCAGTGATGGGTCTGGTGGGAGACGTGAAGCTTTCTTT.

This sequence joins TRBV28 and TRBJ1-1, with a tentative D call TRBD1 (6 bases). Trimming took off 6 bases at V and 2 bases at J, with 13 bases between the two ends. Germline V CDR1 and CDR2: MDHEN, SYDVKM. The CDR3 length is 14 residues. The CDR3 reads CASRSWTDNTEAFF. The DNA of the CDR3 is TGTGCCAGCAGGTCTTGGACAGACAACACTGAAGCTTTCTTT.

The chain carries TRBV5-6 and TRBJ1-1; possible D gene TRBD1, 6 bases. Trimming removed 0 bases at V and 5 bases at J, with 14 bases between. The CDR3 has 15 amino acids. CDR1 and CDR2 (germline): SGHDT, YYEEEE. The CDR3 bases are TGTGCCAGCAGCTTGGAGCCCCAGGGGTGGACTGAAGCTTTCTTT. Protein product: CASSLEPQGWTEAFF.

DNA for the CDR3: TGTGCCAGCAGCCAATCCTTCCCGGGGACCCAGTACTTC. It translates to CASSQSFPGTQYF. J is TRBJ2-5 and V is TRBV14; no clear D. Between the trimmed V and J ends, which lost 2 bases and 7 bases, there was a span of 11 bases. Germline V gene data show CDR1 as SGHDN and CDR2 as FVKESK. CDR3 length: 13 residues.

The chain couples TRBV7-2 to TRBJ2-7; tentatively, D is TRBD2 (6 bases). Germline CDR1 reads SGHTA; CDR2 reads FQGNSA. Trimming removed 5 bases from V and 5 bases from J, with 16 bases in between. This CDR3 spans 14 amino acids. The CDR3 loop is CASSPAAGGHEQYF. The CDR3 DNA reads TGTGCCAGCAGCCCCGCAGCGGGCGGGCACGAGCAGTACTTC.

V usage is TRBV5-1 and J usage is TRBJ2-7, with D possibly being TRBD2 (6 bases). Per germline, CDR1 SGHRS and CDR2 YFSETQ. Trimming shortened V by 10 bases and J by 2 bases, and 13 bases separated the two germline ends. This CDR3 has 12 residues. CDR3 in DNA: TGCGCCGCCGACCGGGGGACCTACGAGCAGTACTTC. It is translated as CAADRGTYEQYF.

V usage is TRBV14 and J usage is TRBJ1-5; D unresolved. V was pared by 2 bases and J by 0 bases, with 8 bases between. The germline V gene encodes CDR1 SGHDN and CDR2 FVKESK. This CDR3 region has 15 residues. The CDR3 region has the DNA TGTGCCAGCAGCCAAAATAGTGATAGCAATCAGCCCCAGCATTTT. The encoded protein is CASSQNSDSNQPQHF.

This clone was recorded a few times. Here the CDR3 reads CASDGTGHNTQYF. The CDR3 DNA reads as TGTGCCAGCGACGGGACAGGGCACAATACGCAGTATTTT. The chain has TRBV2 and TRBJ2-3; 9 nucleotides line up with TRBD1. The CDR3 spans 13 residues. The ends lost 8 bases at V and 7 bases at J; junction bases unmatched: 7. CDR1 is SNHLY and CDR2 is FYNNEI in the germline V gene.

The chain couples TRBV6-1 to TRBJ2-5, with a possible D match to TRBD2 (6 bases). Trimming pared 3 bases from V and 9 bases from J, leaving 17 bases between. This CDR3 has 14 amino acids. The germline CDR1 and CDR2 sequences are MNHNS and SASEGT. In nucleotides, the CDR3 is TGTGCCAGCAGTGACGGGGGTTCCTCTGTTGCCCAGTACTTC. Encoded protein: CASSDGGSSVAQYF.

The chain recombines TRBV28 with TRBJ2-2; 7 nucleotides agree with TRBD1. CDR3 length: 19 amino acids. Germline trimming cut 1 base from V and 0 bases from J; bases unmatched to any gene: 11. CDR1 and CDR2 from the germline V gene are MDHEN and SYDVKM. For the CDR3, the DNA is TGTGCCAGCAGTTTATTCCTAAGTTGGGGGACAGCGAACACCGGGGAGCTGTTTTTT. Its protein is CASSLFLSWGTANTGELFF.

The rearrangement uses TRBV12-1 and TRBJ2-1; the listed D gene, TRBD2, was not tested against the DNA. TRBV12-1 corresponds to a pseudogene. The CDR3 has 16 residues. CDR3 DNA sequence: TGTGCCAGCAGCTACTTGACTAGCGGGAGAGTAAATGAGCAGTTCTTC. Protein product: CASSYLTSGRVNEQFF.

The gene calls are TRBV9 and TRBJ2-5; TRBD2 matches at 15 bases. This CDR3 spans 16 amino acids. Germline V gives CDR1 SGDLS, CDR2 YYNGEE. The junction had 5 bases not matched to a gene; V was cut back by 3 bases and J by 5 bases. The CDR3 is CASSGTSGGVHETQYF. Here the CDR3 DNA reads TGTGCCAGCAGCGGGACTAGCGGGGGGGTTCATGAGACCCAGTACTTC.

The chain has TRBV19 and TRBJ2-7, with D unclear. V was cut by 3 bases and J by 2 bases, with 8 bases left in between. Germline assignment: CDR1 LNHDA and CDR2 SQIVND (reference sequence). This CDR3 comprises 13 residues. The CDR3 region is CASSIAETYEQYF. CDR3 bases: TGTGCCAGTAGTATTGCCGAGACCTACGAGCAGTACTTC. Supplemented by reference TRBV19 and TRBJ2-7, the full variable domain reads DGGITQSPKYLFRKEGQNVTLSCEQNLNHDAMYWYRQDPGQGLRLIYYSQIVNDFQKGDIAEGYSVSREKKESFPLTVTSAQKNPTAFYLCASSIAETYEQYFGPGTRLTVT.

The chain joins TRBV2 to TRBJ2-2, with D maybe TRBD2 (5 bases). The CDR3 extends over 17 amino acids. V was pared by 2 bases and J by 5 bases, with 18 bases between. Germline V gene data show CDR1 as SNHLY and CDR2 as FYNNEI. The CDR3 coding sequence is TGTGCCAGCAGTGAAAGAGGCGGGCAGCGAAGGACCGGGGAGCTGTTTTTT. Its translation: CASSERGGQRRTGELFF.

CDR3 sequence (DNA): TGTGCCAGCAGTCCCGGACAGGGGAAGACCGCTAGATTGCCCCAGCATTTT. This codes for CASSPGQGKTARLPQHF. The chain is built from TRBV27 and TRBJ1-5; 9 bases fit TRBD1. Trimming took 5 bases from V and 9 from J; bases not matched to a gene: 17. Looked up from germline, CDR1 is MNHEY and CDR2 is SMNVEV (reference sequence). This CDR3 spans 17 amino acids.

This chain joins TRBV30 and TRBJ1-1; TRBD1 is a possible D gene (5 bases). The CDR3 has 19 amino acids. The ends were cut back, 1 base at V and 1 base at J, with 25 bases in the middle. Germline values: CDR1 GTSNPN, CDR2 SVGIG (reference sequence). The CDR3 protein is CAWSGPRRVYSDTNTEAFF. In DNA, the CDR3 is TGTGCCTGGAGTGGCCCCCGCAGGGTATATTCGGATACGAACACTGAAGCTTTCTTT.